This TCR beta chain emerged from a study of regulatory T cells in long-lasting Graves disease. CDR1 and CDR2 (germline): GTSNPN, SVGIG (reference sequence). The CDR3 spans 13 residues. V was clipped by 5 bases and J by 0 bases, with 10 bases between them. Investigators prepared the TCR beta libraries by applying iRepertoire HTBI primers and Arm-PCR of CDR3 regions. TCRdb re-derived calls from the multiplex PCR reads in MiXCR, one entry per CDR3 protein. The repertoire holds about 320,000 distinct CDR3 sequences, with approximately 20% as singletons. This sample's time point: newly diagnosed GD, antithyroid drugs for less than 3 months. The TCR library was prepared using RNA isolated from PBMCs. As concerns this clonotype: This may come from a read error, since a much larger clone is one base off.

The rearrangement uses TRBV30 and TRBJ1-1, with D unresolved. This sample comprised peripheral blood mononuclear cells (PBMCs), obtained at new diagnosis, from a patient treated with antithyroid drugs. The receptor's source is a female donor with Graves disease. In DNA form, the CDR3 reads TGTGCCTGGTGGGTTGCCATGAACACTGAAGCTTTCTTT. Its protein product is CAWWVAMNTEAFF.